This TCR beta chain was documented in a study of blood T cell repertoires in COVID-19. Background on the study: COVID-19 samples from acute and convalescent phases originated in the United States, Italy and Spain. T cells, B-cell-depleted T cells, or PBMCs provided the cDNA or gDNA that served as material.

Original processing notes: The assay estimated nucleated cells by amplifying reference gene primers. The repertoire was sequenced with immunoSEQ multiplex PCR; TCRdb's copy has only in-frame clones and lacks some. The DNA was the basis for D and trimming; V, J and clone size are from that table. The sample holds 80,000 to 100,000 clones; more than 70% are singletons and the top ten take 22%. Losses at the gene ends were 5 bases for V and 3 bases for J; bases not matched to a gene: 5. The CDR3 covers 16 residues. Germline CDR1 and CDR2: SGHVS and FQNEAQ. The source of this sequence is a woman older than 75 in a cohort sampled during active or convalescent COVID-19. The specimen sequenced was peripheral blood. The gene calls are TRBV7-8 and TRBJ1-4, with 11 bases fitting TRBD1. The chain's CDR3 is CASSADRGRPNEKLFF. The CDR3 DNA follows: TGTGCCAGCAGCGCGGACAGGGGGCGGCCTAATGAAAAACTGTTTTTT.